This T cell receptor (beta chain) was sequenced for a study of blood T cell repertoires in COVID-19. Methods used by the authors: Amplified reference gene primers provided the basis for estimating nucleated cell counts. Sequenced by immunoSEQ multiplex PCR; TCRdb stores in-frame clones only, minus some. The V and J calls and the clone size are those of that table, but D and trimming were determined from the DNA. The profile shows 150,000 to 200,000 clones, 65% to 90% of them singletons. This CDR3 has 15 residues. After removal of 0 bases from V and 2 bases from J, the junction contained 6 bases not matched to a gene. CDR1 is GTSNPN and CDR2 is SVGIG in the germline V gene (reference sequence).

The sample comprised peripheral blood. This receptor was taken from a man aged 45-65 years with active or convalescent COVID-19. This chain uses TRBV30 with TRBJ2-5; 7 nucleotides match TRBD1. The CDR3 sequence is CAWSVFPQGQETQYF. The CDR3 DNA reads as TGTGCCTGGAGTGTATTCCCACAGGGGCAAGAGACCCAGTACTTC.